The 24 T cell receptor beta chains given below trace back to one sample, sequenced in a study of T cell responses to AZD1222 COVID-19 vaccine (TCRdb year 2021). Libraries were prepared through the immunoSEQ multiplex PCR assay. The clones in this table, taken by TCRdb from immuneACCESS, are in-frame only. Not every clone is retained; where verified, under half of the shortfall comes from an unresolved V gene, and the cause of the rest is unknown. In all, the sample holds about 140,000 clones, and roughly 90% of those were seen once. Around 3% of the sample comes from the top ten. The time point label here, explained by the study, means: baseline before first vaccination. Source: peripheral blood, taken on day 0 of AZD1222 vaccination. All receptors derive from an adult in good health.

This clone has a single count. This chain connects TRBV5-1 to TRBJ2-1; D not certain. The germline gives CDR1 SGHRS, CDR2 YFSETQ. V lost 5 bases, J lost 7 bases, and 19 bases lay in between. The CDR3 has 15 amino acids. The CDR3 bases are TGCGCCAGCAGGGCGAGTGGGGTGGTATGGAATGAGCAGTTCTTC. Amino acids: CASRASGVVWNEQFF.

The V call is TRBV7-2, the J call TRBJ2-4; D not certain. CDR3 length equals 16 residues. V lost 3 bases and J lost 4, with 16 bases in between. The germline V gene encodes CDR1 SGHTA and CDR2 FQGNSA. Here the CDR3 DNA reads TGTGCCAGCAGCTTGAGTTCAGCGTGGTCAAAAAACATTCAGTACTTC. It codes for CASSLSSAWSKNIQYF.

The J gene is TRBJ2-5, the V gene TRBV19; no clear D gene. Per the germline V gene, CDR1 is LNHDA and CDR2 is SQIVND (reference sequence). This CDR3 region has 14 residues. V gave up 9 bases and J gave up 3 bases, with 17 bases separating them. This CDR3 is CASKDAWGKETQYF. CDR3 nucleotides: TGTGCCAGCAAGGACGCCTGGGGTAAAGAGACCCAGTACTTC.

The chain couples TRBV5-6 to TRBJ2-2; 7 nucleotides line up with TRBD2. This CDR3 contains 16 residues. V was clipped by 6 bases and J by 4 bases; unmatched bases: 12. From germline, CDR1 is SGHDT and CDR2 YYEEEE. This CDR3 is CASTPRWGRATGELFF. The DNA of the CDR3 is TGTGCCAGCACCCCGCGATGGGGGAGGGCCACCGGGGAGCTGTTTTTT.

The genes are TRBV6-5 and TRBJ2-5; D uncertain. This CDR3 is built from 14 residues. The V end was cut by 4 bases, the J end by 0 bases, with 9 bases between. CDR1 MNHEY and CDR2 SVGAGI come from the germline V gene. Here the CDR3 DNA reads TGTGCCAGCAGTTTCGCCACGTACCAAGAGACCCAGTACTTC. Translation: CASSFATYQETQYF.

This chain connects TRBV6-5 to TRBJ2-1, with D perhaps matching TRBD2 (6 bases). Germline-derived CDR1 and CDR2 are MNHEY and SVGAGI. Trimming shortened V by 5 bases and J by 8 bases, and 16 bases separated the two germline ends. There are 14 residues in the CDR3. This CDR3 is CASSPSGSSDEQFF. CDR3 nucleotide sequence: TGTGCCAGCAGTCCCAGCGGGTCCTCGGATGAGCAGTTCTTC.

This chain uses TRBV5-1 with TRBJ1-1; D is perhaps TRBD1 (5 bases). V lost 1 base and J 0 bases, leaving 13 bases between the germline ends. The CDR3 totals 16 residues. CDR1 and CDR2 (germline): SGHRS, YFSETQ. CDR3 amino acids: CASSLPTTELNTEAFF. CDR3 coding DNA: TGCGCCAGCAGCTTGCCGACGACAGAGCTGAACACTGAAGCTTTCTTT.

This chain links TRBV9 with TRBJ2-5; D perhaps matches TRBD1 (5 bases). Germline V gene sequence: CDR1 SGDLS, CDR2 YYNGEE. CDR3 length: 14 residues. Trimming stripped 0 bases from V and 4 bases from J, with 10 bases between. The CDR3: CASSVENRIETQYF. The CDR3 region has the DNA TGTGCCAGCAGCGTAGAGAACAGGATAGAGACCCAGTACTTC.

The gene calls are TRBV12-5 and TRBJ2-3; tentatively, D is TRBD1 (5 bases). The germline V gene has CDR1 LGHNT and CDR2 FRNRAP. V was trimmed by 0 bases and J by 4 bases, leaving 11 bases between them. The CDR3 is 15 amino acids. The CDR3 loop is CASGLVSGMPDTQYF. The CDR3 DNA reads TGTGCTAGTGGTTTGGTATCAGGGATGCCAGATACGCAGTATTTT.

The count of this clone is one. This sequence joins TRBV19 and TRBJ1-5, with a possible D match to TRBD1 (5 bases). V was pared by 5 bases and J by 0 bases, with 11 bases between. Germline CDR1 reads LNHDA; CDR2 reads SQIVND (reference sequence). CDR3 size: 15 residues. The CDR3 region is CASSRRGNSNQPQHF. CDR3 DNA: TGTGCCAGTAGTCGTCGGGGGAATAGCAATCAGCCCCAGCATTTT.

This clone was detected once. The chain recombines TRBV5-5 with TRBJ1-3, with D perhaps TRBD1 (6 bases). CDR1 SGHKS and CDR2 YYEKEE come from the germline V gene (reference sequence). The CDR3 covers 15 residues. The V and J ends lost 0 bases and 0 bases respectively, with 7 bases between them. CDR3 DNA: TGTGCCAGCAGCTTGGGGACAGTCTCTGGAAACACCATATATTTT. It specifies CASSLGTVSGNTIYF. The whole variable domain, remainder taken from reference TRBV5-5 and TRBJ1-3, is DAGVTQSPTHLIKTRGQQVTLRCSPISGHKSVSWYQQVLGQGPQFIFQYYEKEERGRGNFPDRFSARQFPNYSSELNVNALLLGDSALYLCASSLGTVSGNTIYFGEGSWLTVV.

This chain uses TRBV7-3 with TRBJ2-2; D is undetermined. With 2 bases removed from V and 0 bases from J, the gap between germline ends came to 10 bases. Germline-derived CDR1 and CDR2 are SGHTA and FQGTGA. The CDR3 extends over 16 amino acids. CDR3 DNA sequence: TGTGCCAGCAGCTTATTCCAGGCCTCGAACACCGGGGAGCTGTTTTTT. It specifies CASSLFQASNTGELFF.

V gene TRBV6-5 combines with J gene TRBJ1-2; TRBD1 aligns across 9 bases. J gave up 7 bases and V 0 bases, and 3 bases lay outside the gene matches. The CDR3 is 14 residues long. The germline gives CDR1 MNHEY, CDR2 SVGAGI. CDR3 loop: CASSYSRQGVGYTF. In nucleotides, the CDR3 is TGTGCCAGCAGTTACTCCCGACAGGGGGTTGGCTACACCTTC.

This clone was detected only once. This rearrangement joins TRBV6-6 to TRBJ2-7; D perhaps matches TRBD2 (6 bases). Germline V gene lookup returns CDR1 MNHNY and CDR2 SVGAGI (reference sequence). The CDR3 is 13 residues long. The ends were cut back, 2 bases at V and 1 base at J, with 6 bases in the middle. Here the CDR3 reads CASSYAGSYEQYF. The CDR3 DNA follows: TGTGCCAGCAGTTACGCGGGGTCCTACGAGCAGTACTTC.

This chain joins TRBV19 and TRBJ1-6; TRBD1 matches 7 bases. V dropped 7 bases and J dropped 10; count of bases not matched to a gene: 7. The CDR3 runs 13 residues. Germline V gene sequence: CDR1 LNHDA, CDR2 SQIVND (reference sequence). CDR3 nucleotides: TGTGCCAGTAATAACAGGGGTGGATCACCCCTCCACTTT. Amino acid sequence: CASNNRGGSPLHF.

The J gene is TRBJ2-7, the V gene TRBV13, with D unresolved. Germline V gene lookup returns CDR1 PRHDT and CDR2 FYEKMQ (reference sequence). The CDR3 totals 13 residues. Trimming left V 5 bases short and J 2 bases short, with 10 bases between. CDR3 DNA: TGTGCCAGCAGCCCCCCCAACGCCTACGAGCAGTACTTC. It encodes CASSPPNAYEQYF.

The DNA of the CDR3 is TGTGCCAGCAGTTTAGGGGGAGACTATGGCTACACCTTC. Its protein is CASSLGGDYGYTF. The gene calls are TRBV28 and TRBJ1-2; D is possibly TRBD1 (5 bases). The germline V gene has CDR1 MDHEN and CDR2 SYDVKM. The V and J ends lost 2 bases and 3 bases respectively, with 7 bases between them. The CDR3 runs to 13 residues.

V is TRBV7-2 and J is TRBJ2-2, with 9 positions matching TRBD1. The CDR3 loop spans 17 amino acids. Germline CDR1 reads SGHTA; CDR2 reads FQGNSA. The junction had 7 bases not matched to a gene; V was cut back by 2 bases and J by 3 bases. CDR3 region: CASSLKGQGLDTGELFF. The CDR3 DNA reads as TGTGCCAGCAGCTTAAAGGGACAGGGATTGGACACCGGGGAGCTGTTTTTT.

The CDR3 DNA follows: TGTGCCAGCAGCGTAGATGAGAGCTATGGCTACACCTTC. As protein: CASSVDESYGYTF. This chain joins TRBV9 and TRBJ1-2; no clear D gene. Trimming removed 0 bases from V and 4 bases from J, with 7 bases in between. The V gene's germline CDR1 is SGDLS and CDR2 YYNGEE. The CDR3 spans 13 residues.

The gene calls are TRBV12-3 or TRBV12-4 and TRBJ1-2; D ambiguous. The CDR3 is 12 residues long. Deletions cut 10 bases from V and 0 bases from J, with 9 bases between. The CDR3 region has the DNA TGTGCCACCTCCCAGGCTAACTATGGCTACACCTTC. Its protein is CATSQANYGYTF.

J is TRBJ2-7 and V is TRBV7-9, with TRBD1 matching over 7 bases. With V trimmed by 4 bases and J by 0 bases, 3 bases remained unmatched. Germline assignment: CDR1 SEHNR and CDR2 FQNEAQ (reference sequence). The CDR3 totals 14 residues. For the CDR3, the DNA is TGTGCCAGCAGCTGGGACAGTACCTCCTACGAGCAGTACTTC. Protein: CASSWDSTSYEQYF.

The chain links TRBV7-6 to TRBJ1-2, with D possibly matching TRBD1 (5 bases). V was trimmed by 5 bases and J by 2 bases, leaving 15 bases between them. Germline V CDR1 and CDR2: SGHVS, FNYEAQ. This CDR3 contains 15 residues. The CDR3 sequence is CASSIKEGKNYGYTF. CDR3 coding DNA: TGTGCCAGCAGCATCAAGGAGGGGAAGAACTATGGCTACACCTTC.

This chain links TRBV5-4 with TRBJ1-3; 8 bases agree with TRBD1. The ends lost 4 bases at V and 0 bases at J; junction bases unmatched: 6. Germline-derived CDR1 and CDR2 are SGHNT and YYREEE (reference sequence). The CDR3 covers 16 residues. DNA of the CDR3: TGTGCCAGCAGCCCGGACAGGGTTCGCTCTGGAAACACCATATATTTT. It specifies CASSPDRVRSGNTIYF. The full variable domain, with the rest looked up from reference TRBV5-4 and TRBJ1-3, is ETGVTQSPTHLIKTRGQQVTLRCSSQSGHNTVSWYQQALGQGPQFIFQYYREEENGRGNFPPRFSGLQFPNYSSELNVNALELDDSALYLCASSPDRVRSGNTIYFGEGSWLTVV.

This clone was seen once. This chain links TRBV15 with TRBJ2-3, with 7 bases that match TRBD1. Per the germline V gene, CDR1 is LNHNV and CDR2 is YYDKDF (reference sequence). The V and J ends lost 3 bases and 2 bases, in that order; junction bases with no gene match: 8. The CDR3 extends over 16 amino acids. This chain's CDR3 is CATSRLQGMATDTQYF. CDR3 bases: TGTGCCACCAGCAGGCTACAGGGGATGGCCACAGATACGCAGTATTTT.